What follows is one T cell receptor beta chain and its context. This entry comes from a study of blood T cell repertoires in COVID-19. For the study at large: Samples came from the United States, Italy and Spain, spanning acute and convalescent COVID-19. The analysed material was cDNA or gDNA that came from T cells, B-cell-depleted T cells, or PBMCs.

In the original workflow: Amplification from reference gene primers served as the basis for estimated nucleated cell counts. Only in-frame clones appear in the TCRdb table, and some are missing; sequencing was by immunoSEQ multiplex PCR. From that table come the V and J calls and clone size; the DNA was used to work out D and trimming. Of about 110,000 clones detected, about two thirds appear once; the ten largest clones hold roughly 2%. The ends lost 8 bases at V and 6 bases at J; junction bases unmatched: 10. Germline V gene data show CDR1 as MNHEY and CDR2 as SVGAGI. The CDR3 has 13 amino acids. The receptor was isolated from a woman aged 40 to 55 with acute or convalescent COVID-19. The source material was peripheral blood. The chain joins TRBV6-5 to TRBJ2-7; 7 bases match TRBD1. The CDR3 reads CASYRDSFGEQYF. The DNA for the CDR3 is TGTGCCAGCTATAGGGACAGCTTCGGCGAGCAGTACTTC.